Reported below is one T cell receptor beta chain. Original methodology: Amplification from reference gene primers served as the basis for estimated nucleated cell counts. The assay was immunoSEQ multiplex PCR, and TCRdb's table has in-frame clones only and misses some. That table is the source of V, J and clone size, and D and trimming were worked out from the DNA. The sample records approximately 140,000 clones, about 80% being singletons. Germline CDR1 MDHEN, CDR2 SYDVKM. V lost 10 bases and J lost 6, with 21 bases in between. The length of the CDR3 is 14 residues. The data belong to a study of blood T cell repertoires in COVID-19. Study overall: Samples taken during acute and convalescent COVID-19 were collected in the United States, Italy and Spain. Sources were T cells, B-cell-depleted T cells, or PBMCs; the material itself was cDNA or gDNA.

This TCR was recovered from a man in his sixties or seventies with acute or convalescent COVID-19. The rearrangement joins TRBV28 to TRBJ1-2; TRBD1 might be the D (5 bases). The specimen was peripheral blood. The CDR3 protein is CATLLPMQGHGYTF. The CDR3, as DNA: TGTGCCACCCTCTTGCCTATGCAGGGTCATGGCTACACCTTC.